The subject of this entry is one T cell receptor (beta chain). Its antigen is not yet known. Per-base qualities were not stored, and no clone one base away is much larger. This sample is drawn from a study of STAT5B mutations in CD4+ large granular lymphocyte leukemia (dated by TCRdb to between 2021 and 2024). With regard to the full study: Among healthy controls, the CDR3 'QG' motif was associated with a particular HLA allele. The TCRbeta repertoires of CD4+ T-cell large granular lymphocyte leukemia patients were compared with the TCRbeta repertoires of healthy blood donors. Flow cytometry on FACSCanto II or FACSVerse confirmed that purified fractions exceeded 95% purity among lymphocytes.

Paper-wide results and their limitations: Greater clonality appeared to be present in CD4-sorted patient repertoires than in healthy CD4+ repertoires, and the difference was retained after the putative leukemic clones were removed. Main leukemic clonotypes were private to each patient, although roughly 25% appeared at low frequency in other patients' non-leukemic repertoires. TRBV06-family usage was enriched among the top patient clones (8/27) compared with healthy controls (2/35). The data were not HLA-matched, and the higher clonality in CD4+ T-LGLL than in CD8+ T-LGLL could be due to the relatively small sample size.

V loses 1 base, J loses 3 bases, and the germline ends lie 15 bases apart. CDR3 length: 16 amino acids, cysteine to phenylalanine. Just the 48-base CDR3 DNA is kept, in frame starting at base 1. CDR1 and CDR2 (SGDLS, YYNGEE) derive from the germline V gene. The immunoSEQ assay at survey resolution was applied to genomic DNA for sequencing of TCRbeta rearrangements. The paper's processing steps were these. In the TCR sequencing data, the lowest productive clonotype frequency that could be detected was 2.59 x 10-5. Analyses included only productive TCRbeta rearrangements, meaning complete and in-frame sequences. Sample clonality was computed as Simpson clonality in the immunoSEQ Analyzer version 3.0. Clones were grouped by frequency into very rare, small, medium, large (1-20%) or hyperexpanded (>20%) categories. Generation probabilities were estimated with OLGA 1.2.3, V-gene circos plots were generated with VDJtools, specificities were searched for in VDJdb, and CDR3 motifs were identified with GLIPH. This immuneACCESS table, as held by TCRdb, lists in-frame sequences with V and J called but not all clones. Of the missing ones, under half trace to an unresolved V gene in checked studies; the others have no known cause. That table supplies the V and J calls and clone size; D and trimming were determined from the DNA. The sample has about 40,000 clones on record, approximately 84% of them singletons. The ten top clones hold approximately 0.33% of the sample.

Buffy coats from under 40 blood donors, supplied by the Finnish Red Cross blood service, were used as healthy controls. All TCR-sequenced material derived from peripheral blood: patient blood samples and healthy donor buffy coats. Peripheral blood mononuclear cells were isolated by Ficoll-Hypaque gradient centrifugation. CD4+ cells were magnetically purified from the buffy coats of healthy controls. The Gentra Puregene Cell and Tissue kit was used to extract genomic DNA, and a Qubit 2.0 fluorometer was used to measure the amount of genomic DNA. The clonotype originates from a human donor in good health. The rearranged chain carries TRBV9 and TRBJ2-3; the D call is possibly TRBD1 or TRBD2, each sharing 6 bases. Sequenced material: CD4+ T cells from blood buffy coats. Read as DNA, the sequence is TGTGCCAGCAGCGTAATCGGGGGCGTAAAAACAGATACGCAGTATTTT. The translation is CASSVIGGVKTDTQYF.